This TCR beta chain was sequenced in a study of identical twins. Study results and limitations: Conclusions came from cross-sectional statistical analysis, not from following the same donors.

MiXCR, run by TCRdb on the 5' RACE reads, gives a single entry per CDR3 protein. The data hold about 920,000 distinct CDR3 sequences, with approximately 13% observed a single time. This clonotype was recorded a few times. The antigen is unknown. Healthy Caucasians were all of the donors. V lost 3 bases and J lost 4; bases outside the gene matches: 7. The CDR3 extends over 16 amino acids. Germline assignment: CDR1 KGHDR and CDR2 SFDVKD. The same specimen was also included in a second study, on yellow fever vaccine responses in identical twins.

Specimen: PBMCs. The V and J genes are TRBV24-1 and TRBJ2-3, with 9 bases fitting TRBD2. This TCR derives from a woman aged 18 to 35 in good health. DNA of the CDR3: TGTGCCACCAGTGATGCGGGTAGCGGGAGATCAGATACGCAGTATTTT. It is translated as CATSDAGSGRSDTQYF.